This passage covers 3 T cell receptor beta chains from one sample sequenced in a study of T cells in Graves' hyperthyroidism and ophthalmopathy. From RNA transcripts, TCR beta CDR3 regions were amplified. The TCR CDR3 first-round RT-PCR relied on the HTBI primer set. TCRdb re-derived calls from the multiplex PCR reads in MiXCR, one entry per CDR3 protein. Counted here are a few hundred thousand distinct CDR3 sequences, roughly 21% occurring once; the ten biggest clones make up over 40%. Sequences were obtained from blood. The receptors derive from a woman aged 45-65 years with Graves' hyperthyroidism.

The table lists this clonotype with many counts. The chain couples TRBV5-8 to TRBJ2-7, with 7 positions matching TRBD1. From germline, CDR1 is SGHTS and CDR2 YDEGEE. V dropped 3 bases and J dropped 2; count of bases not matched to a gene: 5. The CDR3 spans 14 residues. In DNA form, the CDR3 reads TGTGCCAGCAGCTCACAGGGGACAGCCTACGAGCAGTACTTC. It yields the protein CASSSQGTAYEQYF.

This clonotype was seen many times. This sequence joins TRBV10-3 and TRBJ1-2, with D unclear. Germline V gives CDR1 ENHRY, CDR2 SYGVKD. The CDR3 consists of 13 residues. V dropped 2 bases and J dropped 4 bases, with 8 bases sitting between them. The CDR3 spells CAISEPGIYGYTF. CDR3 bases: TGTGCCATCAGTGAGCCCGGCATCTATGGCTACACCTTC.

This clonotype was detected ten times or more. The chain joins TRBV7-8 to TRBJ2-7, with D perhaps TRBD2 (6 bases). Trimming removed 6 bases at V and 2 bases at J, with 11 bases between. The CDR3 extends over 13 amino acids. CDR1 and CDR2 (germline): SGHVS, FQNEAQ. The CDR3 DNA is TGTGCCAGCAGAAGGGGACTTACCTACGAGCAGTACTTC. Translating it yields CASRRGLTYEQYF.